These T cell receptor beta chains were read from a single sample in a study of early stage breast cancer tumors. Clones were read by immunoSEQ multiplex PCR, and TCRdb kept only the in-frame ones, dropping some. The table has 45,000 to 65,000 clones, roughly 78% seen once. Material: blood. The receptors here all came from a person aged 40-50 years with breast cancer. The CDR3 runs from the conserved cysteine through the conserved F or W. Fields, in order: CDR3 protein, CDR3 DNA, V gene, J gene, clone size, D gene. D genes are given only for firm matches. Where a row states a size, it is once, few, many or the class of an expanded clone; other rows omit it.

cdr3_aa: CASSVGSSAPDTQYF
cdr3_nt: TGTGCCAGCAGCGTAGGTAGTAGCGCCCCAGATACGCAGTATTTT
v_call: TRBV9
j_call: TRBJ2-3
clone_size: -
d_call: -

cdr3_aa: CASSLFPGEETQYF
cdr3_nt: TGCGCCAGCAGCTTGTTTCCGGGGGAAGAGACCCAGTACTTC
v_call: TRBV5-1
j_call: TRBJ2-5
clone_size: -
d_call: -

cdr3_aa: CASSRRGTGTVGQFF
cdr3_nt: TGTGCCAGCAGTCGACGGGGTACCGGGACTGTGGGGCAGTTCTTC
v_call: TRBV13
j_call: TRBJ2-1
clone_size: -
d_call: -

cdr3_aa: CASSLGLDRANIQYF
cdr3_nt: TGTGCCAGCAGCTTAGGTTTAGACCGGGCAAACATTCAGTACTTC
v_call: TRBV7-2
j_call: TRBJ2-4
clone_size: -
d_call: -

cdr3_aa: CAWSVPPGGTEQYF
cdr3_nt: TGTGCCTGGAGTGTACCCCCAGGGGGGACAGAGCAGTACTTC
v_call: TRBV30
j_call: TRBJ2-7
clone_size: -
d_call: -

cdr3_aa: CATSSGHVGGNIQYF
cdr3_nt: TGTGCCACCAGCAGCGGACATGTAGGGGGGAACATTCAGTACTTC
v_call: TRBV15
j_call: TRBJ2-4
clone_size: few
d_call: -

cdr3_aa: CAWSPGHYEQYF
cdr3_nt: TGTGCCTGGAGTCCGGGCCATTACGAGCAGTACTTC
v_call: TRBV30
j_call: TRBJ2-7
clone_size: -
d_call: -

cdr3_aa: CASSLDQGAGYGYTF
cdr3_nt: TGTGCCAGCAGCTTGGACCAGGGGGCGGGCTATGGCTACACCTTC
v_call: TRBV5-6
j_call: TRBJ1-2
clone_size: -
d_call: TRBD1

cdr3_aa: CSVRAGAFNEQFF
cdr3_nt: TGCAGCGTCCGGGCAGGAGCGTTCAATGAGCAGTTCTTC
v_call: TRBV29-1
j_call: TRBJ2-1
clone_size: -
d_call: -

cdr3_aa: CASSPRLAPWEQYF
cdr3_nt: TGTGCCAGCAGCCCCAGGCTAGCCCCTTGGGAGCAGTACTTC
v_call: TRBV7-9
j_call: TRBJ2-7
clone_size: -
d_call: -

cdr3_aa: CASKGPLSDNEQFF
cdr3_nt: TGTGCCAGCAAGGGACCCCTCTCGGACAATGAGCAGTTCTTC
v_call: TRBV2
j_call: TRBJ2-1
clone_size: -
d_call: -

cdr3_aa: CASRLDRGYEQYF
cdr3_nt: TGTGCCAGCAGACTCGACAGGGGGTACGAGCAGTACTTC
v_call: TRBV6-1
j_call: TRBJ2-7
clone_size: -
d_call: TRBD1

cdr3_aa: CASSFEGLNYEQYF
cdr3_nt: TGTGCCAGCAGCTTTGAAGGGCTTAACTACGAGCAGTACTTC
v_call: TRBV5-6
j_call: TRBJ2-7
clone_size: -
d_call: -

cdr3_aa: CSALDRVKAFF
cdr3_nt: TGCAGTGCGCTTGACAGGGTAAAAGCTTTCTTT
v_call: TRBV20-1
j_call: TRBJ1-1
clone_size: few
d_call: TRBD1

cdr3_aa: CASSKTGMDEAFF
cdr3_nt: TGTGCCAGCAGCAAGACAGGGATGGATGAAGCTTTCTTT
v_call: TRBV7-2
j_call: TRBJ1-1
clone_size: -
d_call: TRBD1

cdr3_aa: CASSLITGETQYF
cdr3_nt: TGTGCCAGCAGCTTAATAACGGGAGAGACCCAGTACTTC
v_call: TRBV7-9
j_call: TRBJ2-5
clone_size: few
d_call: -

cdr3_aa: CAWSHWDRGGYTF
cdr3_nt: TGTGCCTGGAGCCACTGGGACAGAGGTGGCTACACCTTC
v_call: TRBV30
j_call: TRBJ1-2
clone_size: -
d_call: TRBD1

cdr3_aa: CASSPRGLAGSYEQYF
cdr3_nt: TGTGCCAGCAGCCCACGGGGACTAGCGGGATCCTACGAGCAGTACTTC
v_call: TRBV11-2
j_call: TRBJ2-7
clone_size: -
d_call: TRBD2

cdr3_aa: CAWSVRGAGYEQYF
cdr3_nt: TGTGCCTGGAGTGTGAGAGGGGCAGGGTACGAGCAGTACTTC
v_call: TRBV30
j_call: TRBJ2-7
clone_size: -
d_call: -

cdr3_aa: CASSFDSGNTGELFF
cdr3_nt: TGCGCCAGCAGCTTCGACAGCGGCAACACCGGGGAGCTGTTTTTT
v_call: TRBV5-1
j_call: TRBJ2-2
clone_size: -
d_call: -

cdr3_aa: CASSAGTSGIYNEQFF
cdr3_nt: TGTGCCAGCAGTGCCGGGACTAGCGGGATCTACAATGAGCAGTTCTTC
v_call: TRBV25-1
j_call: TRBJ2-1
clone_size: -
d_call: TRBD2

cdr3_aa: CASSRGTDTQYF
cdr3_nt: TGTGCCAGCAGCCGAGGCACAGATACGCAGTATTTT
v_call: TRBV6-5
j_call: TRBJ2-3
clone_size: few
d_call: -

cdr3_aa: CSGDEGLGQETQYF
cdr3_nt: TGCAGCGGCGACGAGGGCTTGGGGCAAGAGACCCAGTACTTC
v_call: TRBV29-1
j_call: TRBJ2-5
clone_size: -
d_call: -

cdr3_aa: CAISDGQSPLHF
cdr3_nt: TGTGCCATCAGTGACGGCCAGTCACCCCTCCACTTT
v_call: TRBV10-3
j_call: TRBJ1-6
clone_size: -
d_call: -

cdr3_aa: CASRRDSYSYEQYF
cdr3_nt: TGTGCCAGCAGGCGGGACAGCTACTCCTACGAGCAGTACTTC
v_call: TRBV2
j_call: TRBJ2-7
clone_size: few
d_call: -

cdr3_aa: CASSLAGATYEQYF
cdr3_nt: TGTGCCAGCAGCTTAGCGGGAGCGACCTACGAGCAGTACTTC
v_call: TRBV5-5
j_call: TRBJ2-7
clone_size: -
d_call: TRBD2

cdr3_aa: CASSESQGTDTQYF
cdr3_nt: TGCGCCAGCAGTGAGAGCCAGGGGACAGATACGCAGTATTTT
v_call: TRBV10-1
j_call: TRBJ2-3
clone_size: -
d_call: -

cdr3_aa: CASTLEHEQYF
cdr3_nt: TGTGCCAGCACCTTGGAGCACGAGCAGTACTTC
v_call: TRBV7-2
j_call: TRBJ2-7
clone_size: -
d_call: -

cdr3_aa: CASSLNPGTPEKLFF
cdr3_nt: TGTGCCAGCTCACTTAACCCCGGGACACCTGAAAAACTGTTTTTT
v_call: TRBV18
j_call: TRBJ1-4
clone_size: -
d_call: -

cdr3_aa: CASIGHRSTDTQYF
cdr3_nt: TGTGCCAGCATTGGTCACCGCAGCACAGATACGCAGTATTTT
v_call: TRBV27
j_call: TRBJ2-3
clone_size: few
d_call: -

cdr3_aa: CASSPATSGIRNEQFF
cdr3_nt: TGTGCCAGCAGCCCCGCGACTAGCGGGATAAGGAATGAGCAGTTCTTC
v_call: TRBV6-6
j_call: TRBJ2-1
clone_size: once
d_call: TRBD2

cdr3_aa: CASNAGQGASGANVLTF
cdr3_nt: TGCGCCAGCAATGCGGGTCAGGGAGCGTCTGGGGCCAACGTCCTGACTTTC
v_call: TRBV5-1
j_call: TRBJ2-6
clone_size: -
d_call: -

cdr3_aa: CASSQELAGVLYEQYF
cdr3_nt: TGCGCCAGCAGCCAAGAACTGGCGGGAGTTCTCTACGAGCAGTACTTC
v_call: TRBV4-1
j_call: TRBJ2-7
clone_size: few
d_call: TRBD2

cdr3_aa: CASSPGTGDFGQYF
cdr3_nt: TGTGCCAGCAGTCCCGGGACAGGGGACTTCGGGCAGTACTTC
v_call: TRBV6-5
j_call: TRBJ2-7
clone_size: once
d_call: TRBD1

cdr3_aa: CASSLTQGSNYGYTF
cdr3_nt: TGTGCCAGCAGTCTAACTCAGGGGTCGAACTATGGCTACACCTTC
v_call: TRBV7-2
j_call: TRBJ1-2
clone_size: -
d_call: -

cdr3_aa: CASSTGIDRPYEQYF
cdr3_nt: TGTGCCAGCAGCACGGGGATCGACAGACCCTACGAGCAGTACTTC
v_call: TRBV5-4
j_call: TRBJ2-7
clone_size: -
d_call: -

cdr3_aa: CASSVGLGLTDTQYF
cdr3_nt: TGTGCCAGCAGCGTGGGACTAGGTCTTACAGATACGCAGTATTTT
v_call: TRBV9
j_call: TRBJ2-3
clone_size: -
d_call: TRBD2

cdr3_aa: CASGREGNTGELFF
cdr3_nt: TGTGCCAGCGGGCGGGAGGGGAACACCGGGGAGCTGTTTTTT
v_call: TRBV2
j_call: TRBJ2-2
clone_size: -
d_call: TRBD2

cdr3_aa: CASSVASGLAHEQYF
cdr3_nt: TGTGCCAGCAGCGTCGCCTCCGGACTAGCCCACGAGCAGTACTTC
v_call: TRBV28
j_call: TRBJ2-7
clone_size: -
d_call: TRBD2

cdr3_aa: CATGENTIYF
cdr3_nt: TGTGCTACGGGGGAAAACACCATATATTTT
v_call: TRBV30
j_call: TRBJ1-3
clone_size: -
d_call: -

cdr3_aa: CASSLSPGRQETQYF
cdr3_nt: TGTGCCAGCAGTTTATCCCCAGGGAGACAAGAGACCCAGTACTTC
v_call: TRBV27
j_call: TRBJ2-5
clone_size: -
d_call: -

cdr3_aa: CASSRAGGSYEQYF
cdr3_nt: TGTGCCAGCAGCCGGGCGGGAGGCTCCTACGAGCAGTACTTC
v_call: TRBV7-2
j_call: TRBJ2-7
clone_size: -
d_call: TRBD2

cdr3_aa: CASRMDRGQDEQFF
cdr3_nt: TGTGCCAGCAGGATGGACAGGGGGCAGGATGAGCAGTTCTTC
v_call: TRBV7-9
j_call: TRBJ2-1
clone_size: -
d_call: TRBD1

cdr3_aa: CASTRDYRNEQFF
cdr3_nt: TGTGCCAGCACCCGGGACTACCGCAATGAGCAGTTCTTC
v_call: TRBV5-4
j_call: TRBJ2-1
clone_size: -
d_call: TRBD2

cdr3_aa: CASRPGTPGNTEAFF
cdr3_nt: TGTGCCAGCCGTCCCGGGACGCCCGGAAACACTGAAGCTTTCTTT
v_call: TRBV19
j_call: TRBJ1-1
clone_size: -
d_call: -

cdr3_aa: CASSWSSGGDTQYF
cdr3_nt: TGTGCCAGCAGCTGGAGTAGCGGTGGGGATACGCAGTATTTT
v_call: TRBV7-3
j_call: TRBJ2-3
clone_size: -
d_call: -

cdr3_aa: CGLGTRSLEAFF
cdr3_nt: TGCGGTCTGGGCACCCGAAGCCTCGAAGCTTTCTTT
v_call: TRBV30
j_call: TRBJ1-1
clone_size: once
d_call: -

cdr3_aa: CASSISGGQGTYEQYF
cdr3_nt: TGTGCCAGTAGTATAAGCGGGGGACAGGGCACCTACGAGCAGTACTTC
v_call: TRBV19
j_call: TRBJ2-7
clone_size: -
d_call: -

cdr3_aa: CAISSLGGPNTEAFF
cdr3_nt: TGTGCCATCAGTTCCCTCGGAGGCCCTAACACTGAAGCTTTCTTT
v_call: TRBV10-3
j_call: TRBJ1-1
clone_size: once
d_call: -

cdr3_aa: CASSRMTADPRYTF
cdr3_nt: TGTGCCAGTAGTAGGATGACGGCGGACCCCCGCTACACCTTC
v_call: TRBV19
j_call: TRBJ1-2
clone_size: -
d_call: -

cdr3_aa: CAWSRRGYGYTF
cdr3_nt: TGTGCCTGGTCGCGCCGGGGCTATGGCTACACCTTC
v_call: TRBV30
j_call: TRBJ1-2
clone_size: -
d_call: -

cdr3_aa: CASSLTSGSGSNEQYF
cdr3_nt: TGTGCCAGCAGCTTAACTAGCGGGAGTGGTTCTAACGAGCAGTACTTC
v_call: TRBV11-2
j_call: TRBJ2-7
clone_size: -
d_call: TRBD2

cdr3_aa: CASMIRQGPPEAFF
cdr3_nt: TGTGCCAGCATGATTCGACAGGGTCCCCCTGAAGCTTTCTTT
v_call: TRBV6-6
j_call: TRBJ1-1
clone_size: -
d_call: TRBD1

cdr3_aa: CASRSGDSPKDQPQHF
cdr3_nt: TGTGCCAGCAGATCAGGGGACAGTCCTAAGGATCAGCCCCAGCATTTT
v_call: TRBV2
j_call: TRBJ1-5
clone_size: few
d_call: TRBD1

cdr3_aa: CASSLEQGFYEQYF
cdr3_nt: TGTGCCAGCAGCTTAGAACAGGGATTCTACGAGCAGTACTTC
v_call: TRBV7-2
j_call: TRBJ2-7
clone_size: -
d_call: -

cdr3_aa: CASSLEGHQPTF
cdr3_nt: TGTGCCAGCAGCTTAGAGGGGCACCAACCCACCTTC
v_call: TRBV11-2
j_call: TRBJ1-2
clone_size: -
d_call: -

cdr3_aa: CASSLADRENEKLFF
cdr3_nt: TGTGCCAGCAGCTTGGCGGACAGGGAAAATGAAAAACTGTTTTTT
v_call: TRBV5-5
j_call: TRBJ1-4
clone_size: -
d_call: TRBD1

cdr3_aa: CAISQDAPGTNEKLFF
cdr3_nt: TGTGCCATCAGTCAGGACGCTCCCGGAACTAATGAAAAACTGTTTTTT
v_call: TRBV10-3
j_call: TRBJ1-4
clone_size: -
d_call: -